This is a list of T cell receptor beta chains from one sample in a study of cytomegalovirus exposure and HLA in healthy donors. Method: immunoSEQ multiplex PCR; TCRdb's copy keeps in-frame clones and lacks some. The table records some 150,000 clones, around nine tenths of them present only once. Specimen: PBMCs. Every receptor here comes from a woman aged 30 to 39 in good health and CMV-seronegative. CDR3s include the opening cysteine and the closing phenylalanine or tryptophan. Each record gives: clone size, J gene, V gene, D gene, CDR3 protein, CDR3 DNA. A D gene is named only where the DNA matches it firmly. Clone sizes are given selectively: once, few, many, or a class where the clone is expanded.

abundance: .; j_gene: TRBJ2-2; v_gene: TRBV5-4; d_gene: TRBD2; CDR3aa: CASSSYSGLNTGELFF; CDR3nt: TGTGCCAGCAGCTCTTATAGCGGGTTGAACACCGGGGAGCTGTTTTTT
abundance: .; j_gene: TRBJ1-6; v_gene: TRBV6-4; d_gene: .; CDR3aa: CASSDGRNSPLHF; CDR3nt: TGTGCCAGCAGTGACGGGCGTAATTCACCCCTCCACTTT
abundance: .; j_gene: TRBJ1-2; v_gene: TRBV28; d_gene: .; CDR3aa: CASRRQTDGYTF; CDR3nt: TGTGCCAGCAGACGACAGACCGATGGCTACACCTTC
abundance: .; j_gene: TRBJ1-5; v_gene: TRBV10-2; d_gene: .; CDR3aa: CASSQRGGSNQPQHF; CDR3nt: TGCGCCAGCAGTCAGAGGGGGGGCTCCAATCAGCCCCAGCATTTT
abundance: .; j_gene: TRBJ2-5; v_gene: TRBV5-1; d_gene: TRBD1; CDR3aa: CASSPSRHRDRGRGETQYF; CDR3nt: TGCGCCAGCAGCCCATCCCGCCACCGGGACAGGGGGCGCGGAGAGACCCAGTACTTC
abundance: .; j_gene: TRBJ2-2; v_gene: TRBV27; d_gene: TRBD2; CDR3aa: CASSFGRESHTGELFF; CDR3nt: TGTGCCAGCAGTTTTGGGCGGGAGTCTCACACCGGGGAGCTGTTTTTT
abundance: .; j_gene: TRBJ2-1; v_gene: TRBV30; d_gene: TRBD2; CDR3aa: CAWERDLAGRYNEQFF; CDR3nt: TGTGCCTGGGAAAGGGATTTAGCGGGCCGCTACAATGAGCAGTTCTTC
abundance: .; j_gene: TRBJ2-1; v_gene: TRBV25-1; d_gene: TRBD1; CDR3aa: CASSTTGSSYNEQFF; CDR3nt: TGTGCCAGCAGCACGACAGGGAGCTCCTACAATGAGCAGTTCTTC
abundance: .; j_gene: TRBJ1-1; v_gene: TRBV18; d_gene: .; CDR3aa: CASSPETTNTEAFF; CDR3nt: TGTGCCAGCTCACCGGAGACTACGAACACTGAAGCTTTCTTT
abundance: few; j_gene: TRBJ2-7; v_gene: TRBV10-2; d_gene: .; CDR3aa: CASGDSPGEQYF; CDR3nt: TGCGCCAGCGGAGACAGTCCTGGCGAGCAGTACTTC
abundance: .; j_gene: TRBJ1-1; v_gene: TRBV19; d_gene: .; CDR3aa: CASSIKAANTEAFF; CDR3nt: TGTGCCAGTAGTATAAAGGCGGCGAACACTGAAGCTTTCTTT
abundance: .; j_gene: TRBJ2-5; v_gene: TRBV27; d_gene: TRBD2; CDR3aa: CASTRAGPVRGAQYF; CDR3nt: TGTGCCAGCACCCGAGCTGGGCCCGTACGGGGGGCCCAGTACTTC